This TCR beta chain is from a study of blood T cell repertoires in COVID-19. In the study overall: Material from acute and convalescent COVID-19 was sourced from the United States, Italy and Spain. Sources were T cells, B-cell-depleted T cells, or PBMCs; the material itself was cDNA or gDNA.

The authors' processing: Scientists estimated how many nucleated cells there were by amplifying reference gene primers. TCRdb's table, derived via immunoSEQ multiplex PCR, lists solely in-frame clones and lacks some. The V and J calls and clone size are taken from that table; D and trimming were inferred from the DNA. Among 200,000 to 300,000 clones listed, more than 75% were seen once. The CDR3 sequence is 15 residues long. The germline gives CDR1 SGHTA, CDR2 FQGNSA. Trimming cost V 1 base and J 3 bases; bases outside gene matches: 5. The sample was peripheral blood. The rearrangement joins TRBV7-2 to TRBJ2-7, with 8 bases lining up with TRBD2. The source is a man in his forties who had recovered from COVID-19. The CDR3 nucleotides read TGTGCCAGCAGCTTAGGGGCGGGGGGTAACTACGAGCAGTACTTC. Translation gives CASSLGAGGNYEQYF.